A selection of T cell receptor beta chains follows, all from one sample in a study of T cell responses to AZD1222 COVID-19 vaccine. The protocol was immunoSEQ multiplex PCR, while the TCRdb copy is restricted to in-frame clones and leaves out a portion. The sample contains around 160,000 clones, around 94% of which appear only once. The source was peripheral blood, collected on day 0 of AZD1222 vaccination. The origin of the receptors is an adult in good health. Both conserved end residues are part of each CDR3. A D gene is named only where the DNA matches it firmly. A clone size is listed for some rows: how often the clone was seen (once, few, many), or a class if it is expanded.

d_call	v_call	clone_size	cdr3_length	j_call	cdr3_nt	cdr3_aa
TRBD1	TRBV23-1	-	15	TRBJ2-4	TGCGCCAGCAGACAGGGGCTCCTAGCCAAAAACATTCAGTACTTC	CASRQGLLAKNIQYF
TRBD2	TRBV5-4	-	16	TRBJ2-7	TGTGCCAGCAGCTTCCTAGCGGGAGCCCTTCCCTACGAGCAGTACTTC	CASSFLAGALPYEQYF
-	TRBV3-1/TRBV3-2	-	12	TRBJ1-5	TGTGCCAGCAGTACAGGGTCGGAGCCCCAGCATTTT	CASSTGSEPQHF
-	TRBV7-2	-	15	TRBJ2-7	TGTGCCAGCAGCGTCCCGGGACGGGGCTCCTACGAGCAGTACTTC	CASSVPGRGSYEQYF
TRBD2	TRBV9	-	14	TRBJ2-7	TGTGCCAGCAGCGTAGCGGGGGGGCGGTACGAGCAGTACTTC	CASSVAGGRYEQYF
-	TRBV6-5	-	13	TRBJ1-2	TGTGCCAGCAGGGTACAGCGCAACTATGGCTACACCTTC	CASRVQRNYGYTF
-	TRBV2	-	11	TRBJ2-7	TGTGCCAGCAGTGTTACCCACGAGCAGTACTTC	CASSVTHEQYF
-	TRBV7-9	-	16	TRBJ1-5	TGTGCCAGCAGCGCAGGATCGGTTTGGGCCGATCAGCCCCAGCATTTT	CASSAGSVWADQPQHF
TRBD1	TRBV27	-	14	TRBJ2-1	TGTGCCAGCAGTTCGAGGGACAGCTACAATGAGCAGTTCTTC	CASSSRDSYNEQFF
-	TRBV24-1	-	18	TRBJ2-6	TGTGCCACCAGCCCAGAGGGGCCGCAAAACCGTGGGGCCAACGTCCTGACTTTC	CATSPEGPQNRGANVLTF
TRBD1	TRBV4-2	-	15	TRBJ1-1	TGTGCCAGCAGGCCGGGACAGGGGATGAACACTGAAGCTTTCTTT	CASRPGQGMNTEAFF
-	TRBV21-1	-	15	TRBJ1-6	TGTGCCAGCAGCAAAGTTGGCAGGATTTCTTCACCCCTCCACTTT	CASSKVGRISSPLHF
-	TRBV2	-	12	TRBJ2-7	TGTGCCAGCAGTTCGATCTCCTACGAGCAGTACTTC	CASSSISYEQYF
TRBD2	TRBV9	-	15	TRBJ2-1	TGTGCCAGCAGCCCGATAGCGGGAGGTCCCACTGAGCAGTTCTTC	CASSPIAGGPTEQFF
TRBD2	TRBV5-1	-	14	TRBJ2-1	TGCGCCAGCAGCTTCGAGCGGGGTAGGGATGAGCAGTTCTTC	CASSFERGRDEQFF
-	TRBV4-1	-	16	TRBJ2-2	TGCGCCAGCAGCCAAGGGACGGACAAGAACACCGGGGAGCTGTTTTTT	CASSQGTDKNTGELFF
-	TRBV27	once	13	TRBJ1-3	TGTGCCAGCCGACGGGACGCTGGAAACACCATATATTTT	CASRRDAGNTIYF
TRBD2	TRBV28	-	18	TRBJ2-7	TGTGCCAGCAGGTTCGGACTAGCGGGAGAAGCCACCTTGCACGAGCAGTACTTC	CASRFGLAGEATLHEQYF
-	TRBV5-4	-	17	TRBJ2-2	TGTGCCAGCAGCTCCCGGGCGACCCGCGCGAACACCGGGGAGCTGTTTTTT	CASSSRATRANTGELFF
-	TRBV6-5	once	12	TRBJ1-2	TGTGCCAGCAGTTTGCCGGGCTATGGCTACACCTTC	CASSLPGYGYTF
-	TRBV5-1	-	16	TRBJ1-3	TGCGCCAGCAGCTTGGATCCAGTCCACTCTGGAAACACCATATATTTT	CASSLDPVHSGNTIYF
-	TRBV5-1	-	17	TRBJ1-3	TGCGCCAGCAGCTTGGCCCCCCTTGGACCGAAGGGAAACACCATATATTTT	CASSLAPLGPKGNTIYF
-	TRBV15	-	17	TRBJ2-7	TGTGCCACCAGCAGTGAAGGGTTACTCCGCCAATCCTACGAGCAGTACTTC	CATSSEGLLRQSYEQYF
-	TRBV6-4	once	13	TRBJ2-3	TGTGCCAGCAGTGACTCCGGGCAAGATACGCAGTATTTT	CASSDSGQDTQYF
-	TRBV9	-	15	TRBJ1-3	TGTGCCAGCAGCGTAGATTCCGTCTCTGGAAACACCATATATTTT	CASSVDSVSGNTIYF
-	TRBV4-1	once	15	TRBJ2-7	TGCGCCAGCAGCCAAGGCACTCCCTCCGCTTACGAGCAGTACTTC	CASSQGTPSAYEQYF
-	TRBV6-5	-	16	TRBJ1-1	TGTGCCAGCAGTTACTCCCCAGGGCGTATGAACACTGAAGCTTTCTTT	CASSYSPGRMNTEAFF
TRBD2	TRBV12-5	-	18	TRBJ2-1	TGTGCTAGTGGTTTGGACCCCCGCGCGGGAGACTCCTACAATGAGCAGTTCTTC	CASGLDPRAGDSYNEQFF
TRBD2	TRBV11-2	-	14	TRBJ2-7	TGTGCCAGCAGCCCCCGGACTAGCGGGGGCGAGCAGTACTTC	CASSPRTSGGEQYF